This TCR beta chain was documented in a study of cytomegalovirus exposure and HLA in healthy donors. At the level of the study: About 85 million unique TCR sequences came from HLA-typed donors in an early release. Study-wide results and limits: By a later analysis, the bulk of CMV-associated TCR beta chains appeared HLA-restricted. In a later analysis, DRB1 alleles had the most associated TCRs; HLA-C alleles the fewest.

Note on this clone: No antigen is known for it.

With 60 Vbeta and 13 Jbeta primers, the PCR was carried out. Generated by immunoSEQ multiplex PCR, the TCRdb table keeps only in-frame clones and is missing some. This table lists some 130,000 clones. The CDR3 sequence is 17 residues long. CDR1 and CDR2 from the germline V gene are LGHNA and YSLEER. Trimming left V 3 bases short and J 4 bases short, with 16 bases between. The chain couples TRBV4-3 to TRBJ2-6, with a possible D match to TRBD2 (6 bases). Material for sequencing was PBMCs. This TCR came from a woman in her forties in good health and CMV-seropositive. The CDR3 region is CASSQVASAGGANVLTF. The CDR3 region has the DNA TGCGCCAGCAGCCAGGTGGCGTCCGCGGGGGGGGCCAACGTCCTGACTTTC.